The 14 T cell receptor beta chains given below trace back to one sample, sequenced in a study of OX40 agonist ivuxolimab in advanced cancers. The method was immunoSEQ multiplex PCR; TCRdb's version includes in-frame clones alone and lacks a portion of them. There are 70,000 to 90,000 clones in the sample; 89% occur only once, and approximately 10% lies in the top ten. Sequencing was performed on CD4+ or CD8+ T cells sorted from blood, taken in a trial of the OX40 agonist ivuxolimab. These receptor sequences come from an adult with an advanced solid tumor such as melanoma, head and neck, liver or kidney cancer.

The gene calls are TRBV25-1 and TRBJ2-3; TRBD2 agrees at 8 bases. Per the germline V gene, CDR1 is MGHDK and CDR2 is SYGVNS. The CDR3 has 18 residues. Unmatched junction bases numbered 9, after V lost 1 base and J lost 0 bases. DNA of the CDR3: TGTGCCAGCAGTGAATTTAGGGCAGGACTAGCTAGCACAGATACGCAGTATTTT. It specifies CASSEFRAGLASTDTQYF.

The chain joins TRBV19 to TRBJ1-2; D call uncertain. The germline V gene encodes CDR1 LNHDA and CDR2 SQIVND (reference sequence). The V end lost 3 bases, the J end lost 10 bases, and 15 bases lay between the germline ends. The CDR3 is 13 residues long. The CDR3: CASSMITTGNYTF. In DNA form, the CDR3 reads TGTGCCAGTAGTATGATAACTACGGGTAACTACACCTTC.

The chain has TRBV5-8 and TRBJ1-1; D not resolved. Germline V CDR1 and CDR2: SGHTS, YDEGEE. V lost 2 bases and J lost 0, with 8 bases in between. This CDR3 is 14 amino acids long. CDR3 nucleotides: TGTGCCAGCAGCTTAGACGGAATGAACACTGAAGCTTTCTTT. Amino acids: CASSLDGMNTEAFF.

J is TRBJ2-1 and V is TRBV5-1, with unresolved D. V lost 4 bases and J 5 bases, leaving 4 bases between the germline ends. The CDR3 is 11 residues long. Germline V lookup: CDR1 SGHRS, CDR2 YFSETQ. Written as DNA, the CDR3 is TGCGCCAGCAGCGAGAACAATGAGCAGTTCTTC. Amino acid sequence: CASSENNEQFF. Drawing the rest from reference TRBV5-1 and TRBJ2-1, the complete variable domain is KAGVTQTPRYLIKTRGQQVTLSCSPISGHRSVSWYQQTPGQGLQFLFEYFSETQRNKGNFPGRFSGRQFSNSRSEMNVSTLELGDSALYLCASSENNEQFFGPGTRLTVL.

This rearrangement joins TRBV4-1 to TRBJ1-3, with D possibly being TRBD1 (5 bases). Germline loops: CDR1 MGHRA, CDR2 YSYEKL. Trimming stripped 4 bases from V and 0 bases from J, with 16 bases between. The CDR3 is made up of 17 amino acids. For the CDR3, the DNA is TGCGCCAGCAGCCCCCAGGGCGGCTATTTCTCTGGAAACACCATATATTTT. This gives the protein CASSPQGGYFSGNTIYF.

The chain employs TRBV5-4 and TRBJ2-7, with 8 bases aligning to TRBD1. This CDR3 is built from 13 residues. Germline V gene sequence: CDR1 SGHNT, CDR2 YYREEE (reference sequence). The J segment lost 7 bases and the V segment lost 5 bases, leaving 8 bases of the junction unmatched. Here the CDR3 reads CASSSQGAEEQYF. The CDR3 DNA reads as TGTGCCAGCAGTTCTCAGGGGGCCGAGGAGCAGTACTTC.

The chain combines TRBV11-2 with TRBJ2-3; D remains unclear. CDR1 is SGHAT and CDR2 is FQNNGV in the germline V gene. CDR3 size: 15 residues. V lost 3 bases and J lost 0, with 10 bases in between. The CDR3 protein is CASSFLGASTDTQYF. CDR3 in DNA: TGTGCCAGCAGCTTTCTCGGTGCAAGCACAGATACGCAGTATTTT.

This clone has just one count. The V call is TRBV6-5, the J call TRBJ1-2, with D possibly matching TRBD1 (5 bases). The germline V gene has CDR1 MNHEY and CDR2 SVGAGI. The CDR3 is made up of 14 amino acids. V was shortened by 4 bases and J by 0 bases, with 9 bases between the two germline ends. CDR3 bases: TGTGCCAGCAGTTCCAGGGAGGCTAACTATGGCTACACCTTC. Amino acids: CASSSREANYGYTF.

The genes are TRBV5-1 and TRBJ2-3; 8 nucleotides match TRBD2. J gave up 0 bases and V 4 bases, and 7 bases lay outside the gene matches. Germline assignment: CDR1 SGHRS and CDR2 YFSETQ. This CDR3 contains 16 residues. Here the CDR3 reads CASSLQLAESTDTQYF. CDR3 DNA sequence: TGCGCCAGCAGCCTTCAACTAGCGGAAAGCACAGATACGCAGTATTTT.

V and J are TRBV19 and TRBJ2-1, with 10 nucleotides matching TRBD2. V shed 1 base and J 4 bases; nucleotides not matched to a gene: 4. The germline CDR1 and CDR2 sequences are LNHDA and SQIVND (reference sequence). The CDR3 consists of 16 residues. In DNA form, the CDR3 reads TGTGCCAGTAGTATAGTAGCGGGAGGAGGGTACAATGAGCAGTTCTTC. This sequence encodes CASSIVAGGGYNEQFF. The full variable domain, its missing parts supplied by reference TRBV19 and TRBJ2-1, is DGGITQSPKYLFRKEGQNVTLSCEQNLNHDAMYWYRQDPGQGLRLIYYSQIVNDFQKGDIAEGYSVSREKKESFPLTVTSAQKNPTAFYLCASSIVAGGGYNEQFFGPGTRLTVL.

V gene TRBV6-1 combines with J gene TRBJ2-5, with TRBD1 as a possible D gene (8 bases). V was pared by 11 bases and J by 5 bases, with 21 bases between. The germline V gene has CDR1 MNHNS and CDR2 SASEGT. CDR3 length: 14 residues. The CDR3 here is CAGGDRRGGETQYF. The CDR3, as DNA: TGTGCCGGGGGGGACAGGCGGGGAGGGGAGACCCAGTACTTC.

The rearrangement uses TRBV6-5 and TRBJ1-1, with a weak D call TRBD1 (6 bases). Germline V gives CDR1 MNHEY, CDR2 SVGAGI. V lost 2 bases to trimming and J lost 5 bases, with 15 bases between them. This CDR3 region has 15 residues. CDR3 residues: CASSYKAGVGTEAFF. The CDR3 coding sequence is TGTGCCAGCAGTTACAAGGCAGGGGTAGGTACTGAAGCTTTCTTT.

The CDR3: CASSQQETQYF. CDR3 DNA: TGTGCCAGCAGCCAGCAAGAGACCCAGTACTTC. The chain combines TRBV5-4 with TRBJ2-5; no clear D gene. The CDR3 covers 11 residues. Germline V gene sequence: CDR1 SGHNT, CDR2 YYREEE (reference sequence). V lost 4 bases and J lost 2, with 3 bases in between. Full variable domain (remainder filled in from reference TRBV5-4 and TRBJ2-5): ETGVTQSPTHLIKTRGQQVTLRCSSQSGHNTVSWYQQALGQGPQFIFQYYREEENGRGNFPPRFSGLQFPNYSSELNVNALELDDSALYLCASSQQETQYFGPGTRLLVL.

CDR3 nucleotides: TGTGCCAGCAGTAGTTTCATCTTCAGAATTGAAGCTTTCTTT. It yields the protein CASSSFIFRIEAFF. This chain connects TRBV28 to TRBJ1-1; D unclear. This CDR3 spans 14 amino acids. Deletions cut 5 bases from V and 7 bases from J, with 17 bases between. CDR1 and CDR2 (germline): MDHEN, SYDVKM.